The 6 T cell receptor beta chains reported below all come from one sample, sequenced in a study of spatial heterogeneity in lung cancer. Each CDR3 protein gets one entry after TCRdb re-called the 5' RACE reads with MiXCR. The table has several thousand distinct CDR3 sequences, less than 15% seen once; the top ten hold approximately 10%. Study outcomes and limitations: Expanded intratumoral alpha and beta TCR counts tracked tumor mutation counts.

Documented time point: sample taken at primary tumor resection. No cognate antigen is known for these TCRs. The specimen comprised lung tumor tissue, sampled at surgery. The receptors here all came from a male donor with early-stage non-small cell lung cancer.

The chain employs TRBV5-1 and TRBJ2-5; 10 bases fit TRBD2. CDR3 size: 16 residues. Germline CDR1 SGHRS, CDR2 YFSETQ. The V gene end was trimmed by 2 bases and the J gene end by 3 bases; junction bases not matched to a gene: 7. The CDR3 coding sequence is TGCGCCAGCAGCTTACTAGCGGGATCGTCAGAAGAGACCCAGTACTTC. Residues: CASSLLAGSSEETQYF. The variable domain in full, completed from reference TRBV5-1 and TRBJ2-5, reads KAGVTQTPRYLIKTRGQQVTLSCSPISGHRSVSWYQQTPGQGLQFLFEYFSETQRNKGNFPGRFSGRQFSNSRSEMNVSTLELGDSALYLCASSLLAGSSEETQYFGPGTRLLVL.

This clonotype occurred many times. The gene calls are TRBV6-1 and TRBJ1-3; D might be TRBD1 (5 bases). Germline assignment: CDR1 MNHNS and CDR2 SASEGT. The CDR3 has 16 residues. V was pared by 6 bases and J by 3 bases, with 18 bases between. The CDR3 DNA reads as TGTGCCAGCAGGTACACAGGCTCCCTCGGTGGAAACACCATATATTTT. Translated, it gives CASRYTGSLGGNTIYF.

In the case of this clonotype: The junction and the germline gene differ at one end; a read error may be behind it. This chain uses TRBV7-2 with TRBJ2-2; D may be TRBD2 (6 bases). The CDR3 loop spans 13 amino acids. In germline, CDR1 is SGHTA, CDR2 FQGNSA. The DNA for the CDR3 is TGTGCCAGCAGCTTCTGTCTCCCCGGGGGGCTGTTTTTT. It specifies CASSFCLPGGLFF.

This clonotype is classed as medium-sized. The chain recombines TRBV12-3 or TRBV12-4 with TRBJ2-7, with a possible D match to TRBD2 (6 bases). Trimming removed 6 bases from V and 9 bases from J, with 12 bases in between. This CDR3 comprises 11 residues. The CDR3 nucleotides are TGTGCCAGCAGCCCCGGGACTGGGCAGTACTTC. Residues: CASSPGTGQYF.

At least ten counts were recorded for this clonotype. The chain carries TRBV6-2 or TRBV6-3 and TRBJ2-2, with TRBD2 identical over 10 bases. J lost 0 bases, V lost 6 bases, and 19 bases had no gene match. The CDR3 extends over 21 amino acids. Germline-derived CDR1 and CDR2 are MNHEY and SVGEGT. The CDR3 DNA is TGTGCCAGCAGACCCCGCTCGGGGATAGCGGGAGGCCCCCCGAACACCGGGGAGCTGTTTTTT. It translates to CASRPRSGIAGGPPNTGELFF.

This chain joins TRBV10-2 and TRBJ2-1; 10 nucleotides agree with TRBD2. The J segment lost 5 bases and the V segment lost 8 bases, leaving 9 bases of the junction unmatched. This CDR3 is built from 15 residues. Germline CDR1 reads WSHSY; CDR2 reads SAAADI. The CDR3 loop reads CASPPNTSGNNEQFF. CDR3 coding DNA: TGCGCCAGCCCCCCAAATACTAGCGGGAACAATGAGCAGTTCTTC.